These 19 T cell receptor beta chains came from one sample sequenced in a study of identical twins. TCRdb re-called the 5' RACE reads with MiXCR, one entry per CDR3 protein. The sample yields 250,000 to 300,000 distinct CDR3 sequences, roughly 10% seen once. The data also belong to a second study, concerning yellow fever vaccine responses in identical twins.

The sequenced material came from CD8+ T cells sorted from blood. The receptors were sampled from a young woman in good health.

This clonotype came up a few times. For the CDR3, the DNA is TGTGCCAGCAGGCCCTCTGCGACAGGGGAATCACCCCTCCACTTT. Protein sequence: CASRPSATGESPLHF. The rearrangement uses TRBV27 and TRBJ1-6; 8 positions match TRBD1. This CDR3 contains 15 residues. CDR1 and CDR2 from the germline V gene are MNHEY and SMNVEV (reference sequence). V lost 6 bases, J lost 10 bases, and 11 bases stayed unmatched.

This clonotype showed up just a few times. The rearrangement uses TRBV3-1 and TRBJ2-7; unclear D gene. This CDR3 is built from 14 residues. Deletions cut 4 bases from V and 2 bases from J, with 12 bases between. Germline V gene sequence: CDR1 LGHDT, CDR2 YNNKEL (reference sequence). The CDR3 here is CASSRVLSPYEQYF. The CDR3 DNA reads TGTGCCAGCAGCCGGGTTCTATCACCCTACGAGCAGTACTTC.

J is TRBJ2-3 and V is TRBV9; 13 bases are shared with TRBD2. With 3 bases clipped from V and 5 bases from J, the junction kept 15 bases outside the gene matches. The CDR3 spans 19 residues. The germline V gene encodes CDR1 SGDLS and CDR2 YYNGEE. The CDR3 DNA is TGTGCCAGCAGCGAACGAACCGGGACTAGCGGGGTAGATGGAGATACGCAGTATTTT. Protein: CASSERTGTSGVDGDTQYF.

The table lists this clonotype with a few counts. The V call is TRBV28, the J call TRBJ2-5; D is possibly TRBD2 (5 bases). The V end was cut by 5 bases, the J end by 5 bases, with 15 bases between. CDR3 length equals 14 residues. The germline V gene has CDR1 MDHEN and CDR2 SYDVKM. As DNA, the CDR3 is TGTGCCAGCAGTATTTTACTAGGAAGGGAGACCCAGTACTTC. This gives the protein CASSILLGRETQYF.

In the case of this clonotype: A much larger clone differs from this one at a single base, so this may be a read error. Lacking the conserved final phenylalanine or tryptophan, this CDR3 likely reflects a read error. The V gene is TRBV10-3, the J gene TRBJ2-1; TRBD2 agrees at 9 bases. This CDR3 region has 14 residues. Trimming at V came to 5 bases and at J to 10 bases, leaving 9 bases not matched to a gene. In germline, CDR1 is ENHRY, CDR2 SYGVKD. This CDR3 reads CAISHSSGIEEQFL. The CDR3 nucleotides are TGTGCCATCAGTCATTCTAGCGGGATAGAGGAGCAGTTCCTC.

The CDR3 loop is CAWSLRQLQETQYF. CDR3 DNA sequence: TGTGCCTGGAGTCTGAGACAGCTCCAAGAGACCCAGTACTTC. This chain links TRBV30 with TRBJ2-5; possibly TRBD1 for D (5 bases). In germline, CDR1 is GTSNPN, CDR2 SVGIG (reference sequence). V was cut by 2 bases and J by 1 base, with 11 bases left in between. The CDR3 sequence is 14 residues long.

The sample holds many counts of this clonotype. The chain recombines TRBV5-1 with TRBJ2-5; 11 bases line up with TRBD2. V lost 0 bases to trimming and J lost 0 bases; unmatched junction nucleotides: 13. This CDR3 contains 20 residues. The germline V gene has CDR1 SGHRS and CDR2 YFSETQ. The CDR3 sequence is CASSLAPRSSGRKDQETQYF. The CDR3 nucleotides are TGCGCCAGCAGCTTGGCCCCCAGGTCTAGCGGGAGGAAGGACCAAGAGACCCAGTACTTC.

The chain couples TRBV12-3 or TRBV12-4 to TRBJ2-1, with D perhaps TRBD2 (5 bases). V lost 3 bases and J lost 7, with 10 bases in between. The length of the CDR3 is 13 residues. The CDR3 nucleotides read TGTGCCAGCAGTTTGCTAGCTACGAATGAGCAGTTCTTC. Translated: CASSLLATNEQFF.

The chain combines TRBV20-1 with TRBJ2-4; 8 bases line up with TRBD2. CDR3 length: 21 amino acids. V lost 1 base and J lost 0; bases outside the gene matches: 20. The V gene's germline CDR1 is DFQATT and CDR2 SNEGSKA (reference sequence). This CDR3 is CSARGSPLPSGGNLAKNIQYF. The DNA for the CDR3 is TGCAGTGCTAGAGGGTCCCCTCTTCCCTCGGGAGGGAATCTAGCCAAAAACATTCAGTACTTC.

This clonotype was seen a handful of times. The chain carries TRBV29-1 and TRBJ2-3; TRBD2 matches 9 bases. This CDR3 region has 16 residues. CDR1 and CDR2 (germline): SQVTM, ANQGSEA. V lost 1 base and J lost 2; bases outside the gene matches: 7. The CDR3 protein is CSVEGPTSGLTDTQYF. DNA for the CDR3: TGCAGCGTTGAAGGCCCGACTAGCGGACTCACAGATACGCAGTATTTT.

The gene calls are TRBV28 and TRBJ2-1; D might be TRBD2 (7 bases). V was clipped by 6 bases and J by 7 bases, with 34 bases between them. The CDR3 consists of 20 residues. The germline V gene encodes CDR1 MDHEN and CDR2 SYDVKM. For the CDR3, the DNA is TGTGCCAGCAGGGAAGTTGCGGGGGCTTGGACGAGTATAGGCATTAATGAGCAGTTCTTC. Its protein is CASREVAGAWTSIGINEQFF.

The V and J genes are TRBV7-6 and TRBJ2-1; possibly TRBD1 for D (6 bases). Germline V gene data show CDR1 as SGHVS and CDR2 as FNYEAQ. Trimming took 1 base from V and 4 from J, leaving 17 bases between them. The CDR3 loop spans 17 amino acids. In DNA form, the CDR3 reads TGTGCCAGCAGCTTAGATGTCGGACAGAACGTTTACAATGAGCAGTTCTTC. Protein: CASSLDVGQNVYNEQFF.

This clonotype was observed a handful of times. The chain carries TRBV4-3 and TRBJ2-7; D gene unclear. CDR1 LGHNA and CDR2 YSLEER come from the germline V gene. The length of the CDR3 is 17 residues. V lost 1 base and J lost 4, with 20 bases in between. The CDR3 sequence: CASSQATSEPQGYEQYF. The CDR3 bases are TGCGCCAGCAGCCAAGCGACCTCGGAACCGCAAGGGTACGAGCAGTACTTC.

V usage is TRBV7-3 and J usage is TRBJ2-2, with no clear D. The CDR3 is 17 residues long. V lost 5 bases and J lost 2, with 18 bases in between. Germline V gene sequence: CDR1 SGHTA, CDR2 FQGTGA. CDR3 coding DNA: TGTGCCAGCAGCCCCGCCCCCCCCAGGTTCAACACCGGGGAGCTGTTTTTT. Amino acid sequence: CASSPAPPRFNTGELFF.

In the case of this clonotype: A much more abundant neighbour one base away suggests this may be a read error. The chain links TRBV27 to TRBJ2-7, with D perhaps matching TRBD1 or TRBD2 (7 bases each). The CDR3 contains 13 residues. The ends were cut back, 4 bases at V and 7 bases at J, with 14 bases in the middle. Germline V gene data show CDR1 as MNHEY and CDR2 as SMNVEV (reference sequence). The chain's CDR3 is CASSSGGAGEQYF. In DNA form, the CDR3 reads TGTGCCAGCAGTTCAGGGGGGGCAGGGGAGCAGTACTTC.

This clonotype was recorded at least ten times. The CDR3 sequence is CASSVSHLASDEQFF. The CDR3 bases are TGTGCCAGCAGCGTAAGTCACCTAGCAAGCGATGAGCAGTTCTTC. The gene calls are TRBV9 and TRBJ2-1; D perhaps matches TRBD2 (5 bases). Trimming removed 1 base at V and 8 bases at J, with 16 bases between. The CDR3 extends over 15 amino acids. Germline V gives CDR1 SGDLS, CDR2 YYNGEE.

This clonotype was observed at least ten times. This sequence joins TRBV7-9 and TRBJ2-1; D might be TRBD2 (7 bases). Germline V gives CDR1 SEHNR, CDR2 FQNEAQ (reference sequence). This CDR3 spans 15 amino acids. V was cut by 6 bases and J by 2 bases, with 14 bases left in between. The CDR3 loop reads CASRMGGGTYNEQFF. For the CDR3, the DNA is TGTGCCAGCAGGATGGGAGGGGGGACCTACAATGAGCAGTTCTTC. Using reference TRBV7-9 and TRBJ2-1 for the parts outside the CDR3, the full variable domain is DTGVSQNPRHKITKRGQNVTFRCDPISEHNRLYWYRQTLGQGPEFLTYFQNEAQLEKSRLLSDRFSAERPKGSFSTLEIQRTEQGDSAMYLCASRMGGGTYNEQFFGPGTRLTVL.

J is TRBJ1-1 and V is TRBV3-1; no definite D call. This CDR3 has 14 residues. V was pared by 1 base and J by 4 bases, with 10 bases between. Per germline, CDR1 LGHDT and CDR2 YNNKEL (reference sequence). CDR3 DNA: TGTGCCAGCAGCCAAGGGGCCCATAGCACTGAAGCTTTCTTT. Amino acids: CASSQGAHSTEAFF.

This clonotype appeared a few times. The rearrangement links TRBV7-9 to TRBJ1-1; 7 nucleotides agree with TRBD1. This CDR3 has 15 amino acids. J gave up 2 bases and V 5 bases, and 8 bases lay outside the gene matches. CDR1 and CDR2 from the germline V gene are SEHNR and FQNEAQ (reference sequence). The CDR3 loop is CASSIPGTDNTEAFF. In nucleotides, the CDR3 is TGTGCCAGCAGCATACCGGGGACAGATAACACTGAAGCTTTCTTT.